The 10 T cell receptor beta chains presented below share a single source sample, sequenced in a study of T cells after yellow fever vaccination. One entry per CDR3 protein results from TCRdb running MiXCR on the 5' RACE reads. This table has around 590,000 distinct CDR3 sequences, around an eighth appearing once. The sequencing used PBMCs, collected on the day of the yellow fever booster vaccination. The receptors originated from a man younger than 40 who received the YFV17D yellow fever vaccine.

In its sample, this clonotype was seen a few times. This chain connects TRBV20-1 to TRBJ2-3, with no clear D. Trimming removed 1 base from V and 4 bases from J, with 6 bases in between. The CDR3 loop spans 12 amino acids. CDR1 DFQATT and CDR2 SNEGSKA come from the germline V gene (reference sequence). In DNA, the CDR3 is TGCAGTGCTAGAGCGGTTGCAGATACGCAGTATTTT. This codes for CSARAVADTQYF.

This clonotype turned up a few times. This chain uses TRBV27 with TRBJ2-3; 7 bases fit TRBD2. The germline CDR1 and CDR2 sequences are MNHEY and SMNVEV (reference sequence). This CDR3 comprises 16 residues. The trim removed 3 bases at V and 3 bases at J, leaving 9 bases unmatched. CDR3 nucleotide sequence: TGTGCCAGCAGTTTTCGGGCTAGCGGTTGGACAGATACGCAGTATTTT. Translation gives CASSFRASGWTDTQYF.

The V gene is TRBV19, the J gene TRBJ2-7, with TRBD2 as a possible D gene (7 bases). Germline V gene lookup returns CDR1 LNHDA and CDR2 SQIVND (reference sequence). This CDR3 comprises 14 residues. The ends were cut back, 1 base at V and 4 bases at J, with 11 bases in the middle. CDR3 amino acids: CASSIGGGHYEQYF. The CDR3 DNA reads as TGTGCCAGTAGTATAGGCGGGGGACATTACGAGCAGTACTTC.

This sequence joins TRBV6-5 and TRBJ2-1, with D perhaps matching TRBD2 (5 bases). Germline loops: CDR1 MNHEY, CDR2 SVGAGI. Trimming took off 4 bases at V and 6 bases at J, with 16 bases between the two ends. The CDR3 loop spans 15 amino acids. CDR3 coding DNA: TGTGCCAGCAGTTTTACCTCGCTAGCTTCCAATGAGCAGTTCTTC. This gives the protein CASSFTSLASNEQFF.

This clonotype was counted at least ten times. This chain joins TRBV5-1 and TRBJ2-7; possible D gene TRBD1, 6 bases. Germline V gene lookup returns CDR1 SGHRS and CDR2 YFSETQ. V lost 9 bases to trimming and J lost 6 bases, with 7 bases between them. The length of the CDR3 is 9 residues. The CDR3 here is CAKGVEQYF. CDR3 sequence (DNA): TGCGCCAAGGGGGTCGAGCAGTACTTC.

This chain joins TRBV29-1 and TRBJ2-3, with TRBD1 matching 9 bases. Germline values: CDR1 SQVTM, CDR2 ANQGSEA. Unmatched junction bases numbered 8, after V lost 5 bases and J lost 5 bases. The CDR3 sequence is 14 residues long. The DNA for the CDR3 is TGCAGCGTTCGGGGGACAGGGACTGTAGATACGCAGTATTTT. Its translation: CSVRGTGTVDTQYF.

The J gene is TRBJ1-2, the V gene TRBV5-4, with D perhaps matching TRBD1 (6 bases). Germline V CDR1 and CDR2: SGHNT, YYREEE (reference sequence). V was clipped by 6 bases and J by 4 bases, with 13 bases between them. The CDR3 extends over 13 amino acids. As DNA, the CDR3 is TGTGCCAGCACGGACAGACCGGGCTATGGCTACACCTTC. Its protein product is CASTDRPGYGYTF.

In this sample, this clonotype turned up many times. J is TRBJ2-1 and V is TRBV20-1; TRBD2 agrees at 7 bases. CDR3 length equals 14 residues. CDR1 DFQATT and CDR2 SNEGSKA come from the germline V gene (reference sequence). V lost 3 bases and J lost 0; bases outside the gene matches: 2. The CDR3 loop is CSARGGSSYNEQFF. Here the CDR3 DNA reads TGCAGTGCTAGGGGCGGGAGCTCCTACAATGAGCAGTTCTTC.

This clonotype was recorded at least ten times. The chain couples TRBV5-4 to TRBJ2-2; the match to TRBD1 covers 12 bases. Germline-derived CDR1 and CDR2 are SGHNT and YYREEE (reference sequence). This CDR3 comprises 17 residues. V shed 3 bases, J shed 4 bases, and the junction held 7 bases outside the gene matches. CDR3 protein: CASSSGTGGRGTGELFF. The CDR3 DNA is TGTGCCAGCAGCTCCGGGACAGGGGGCAGAGGCACCGGGGAGCTGTTTTTT. Based on the CDR3 plus reference TRBV5-4 and TRBJ2-2, the full variable domain is ETGVTQSPTHLIKTRGQQVTLRCSSQSGHNTVSWYQQALGQGPQFIFQYYREEENGRGNFPPRFSGLQFPNYSSELNVNALELDDSALYLCASSSGTGGRGTGELFFGEGSRLTVL.

This clonotype has only a few counts. This chain uses TRBV12-3 or TRBV12-4 with TRBJ2-1, with D tentatively TRBD2 (6 bases). The CDR3 consists of 14 residues. V lost 5 bases and J lost 7, with 15 bases in between. The CDR3 is CASSTEGSLNEQFF. In DNA form, the CDR3 reads TGTGCCAGCAGTACGGAGGGCTCTCTAAATGAGCAGTTCTTC.